The 22 T cell receptor beta chains listed next were all sequenced from one sample in a study of T cell responses to AZD1222 COVID-19 vaccine. Repertoires were generated with immunoSEQ multiplex PCR, while TCRdb's copy carries only in-frame clones and drops some. The repertoire holds about 260,000 clones, with 85% to 95% as singletons. This specimen consisted of peripheral blood, obtained on day 0 of AZD1222 vaccination. These receptors were obtained from an adult in good health.

The chain employs TRBV5-1 and TRBJ2-2, with 10 bases matching TRBD2. The CDR3 consists of 17 residues. CDR1 is SGHRS, CDR2 YFSETQ, per germline. The V segment lost 2 bases and the J segment 1 base; nucleotides outside the gene matches: 5. CDR3 in amino acids: CASSLTSGAVNTGELFF. The DNA of the CDR3 is TGCGCCAGCAGCTTAACTAGCGGGGCCGTGAACACCGGGGAGCTGTTTTTT.

V usage is TRBV3-1 (or the pseudogene TRBV3-2) and J usage is TRBJ2-5; D might be TRBD1 or TRBD2, each matching 6 bases. The germline CDR1 and CDR2 sequences are LGHDT and YNNKEL (reference sequence). The CDR3 is made up of 15 amino acids. With 2 bases removed from V and 5 bases from J, the gap between germline ends came to 15 bases. The CDR3 is CASSQRGGGAETQYF. The CDR3 DNA follows: TGTGCCAGCAGCCAAAGAGGAGGGGGTGCGGAGACCCAGTACTTC.

This clone was recorded once. This chain joins TRBV11-2 and TRBJ1-3, with D perhaps matching TRBD1 (6 bases). Germline V gene sequence: CDR1 SGHAT, CDR2 FQNNGV. Between the trimmed V and J ends, which lost 7 bases and 1 base, there was a span of 11 bases. This CDR3 spans 14 amino acids. This CDR3 reads CASTNRASGNTIYF. Written as DNA, the CDR3 is TGTGCCAGCACTAACAGGGCTTCTGGAAACACCATATATTTT.

The chain carries TRBV5-1 and TRBJ1-4; no definite D call. This CDR3 spans 17 amino acids. Between the trimmed V and J ends, which lost 5 bases and 5 bases, there was a span of 22 bases. The V gene's germline CDR1 is SGHRS and CDR2 YFSETQ. CDR3 protein: CASRESHGRAKNEKLFF. DNA of the CDR3: TGCGCCAGCAGGGAATCACACGGGCGTGCGAAGAATGAAAAACTGTTTTTT.

Written as DNA, the CDR3 is TGTGCCAGCAGAGGGGGGGATCAGCCCCAGCATTTT. This encodes CASRGGDQPQHF. This rearrangement joins TRBV28 to TRBJ1-5; D might be TRBD1 (6 bases). CDR3 length: 12 residues. The germline CDR1 and CDR2 sequences are MDHEN and SYDVKM. V shed 6 bases and J shed 5 bases, with 8 bases lying between them.

The gene calls are TRBV6-5 and TRBJ2-7, with 8 bases identical to TRBD1. Germline assignment: CDR1 MNHEY and CDR2 SVGAGI. Trimming at V came to 5 bases and at J to 3 bases, leaving 3 bases not matched to a gene. The CDR3 runs to 13 residues. The CDR3 loop is CASSRTGNYEQYF. CDR3 bases: TGTGCCAGCAGTCGGACAGGGAACTACGAGCAGTACTTC.

The chain carries TRBV7-8 and TRBJ2-2, with TRBD1 matching 7 bases. The CDR3 contains 17 residues. With V trimmed by 5 bases and J by 3 bases, 12 bases remained unmatched. Per germline, CDR1 SGHVS and CDR2 FQNEAQ. The CDR3 DNA reads TGTGCCAGCAGCAAGCCCCGGGACCAGGGGGACACCGGGGAGCTGTTTTTT. The encoded protein is CASSKPRDQGDTGELFF.

The rearrangement uses TRBV2 and TRBJ1-5, with 8 positions matching TRBD1. Germline trimming cut 6 bases from V and 1 base from J; bases unmatched to any gene: 5. Germline CDR1 and CDR2: SNHLY and FYNNEI. There are 15 residues in the CDR3. CDR3 amino acids: CASRDDRGSNQPQHF. The CDR3 DNA follows: TGTGCCAGCAGGGACGACAGGGGCAGCAATCAGCCCCAGCATTTT.

This clone was seen a single time. V is TRBV11-2 and J is TRBJ1-6; possibly TRBD1 for D (6 bases). This CDR3 has 14 residues. CDR1 and CDR2 (germline): SGHAT, FQNNGV. V was trimmed by 5 bases and J by 6 bases, leaving 11 bases between them. The CDR3: CASSLGQFNSPLHF. The CDR3 DNA reads TGTGCCAGCAGCCTAGGACAGTTTAATTCACCCCTCCACTTT.

V is TRBV3-1 (or the pseudogene TRBV3-2) and J is TRBJ2-5; the D is unclear. The CDR3 is 15 amino acids. Trimming took off 2 bases at V and 0 bases at J, with 10 bases between the two ends. Germline V lookup: CDR1 LGHDT, CDR2 YNNKEL (reference sequence). This CDR3 is CASSQSLGNQETQYF. CDR3 nucleotides: TGTGCCAGCAGCCAAAGTTTAGGGAACCAAGAGACCCAGTACTTC.

The gene calls are TRBV5-1 and TRBJ2-3; D not resolved. CDR3 size: 16 residues. Germline V CDR1 and CDR2: SGHRS, YFSETQ. Trimming left V 1 base short and J 0 bases short, with 12 bases between. The CDR3 DNA is TGCGCCAGCAGCTTGAATTTTGCGGCCAGCACAGATACGCAGTATTTT. Translated: CASSLNFAASTDTQYF.

This sequence joins TRBV18 and TRBJ2-6, with D unclear. This CDR3 spans 15 amino acids. The ends were cut back, 6 bases at V and 2 bases at J, with 11 bases in the middle. Per the germline V gene, CDR1 is KGHSH and CDR2 is LQKENI. The CDR3 sequence: CASSPGRAGANVLTF. DNA for the CDR3: TGTGCCAGCTCCCCGGGCCGTGCTGGGGCCAACGTCCTGACTTTC.

This rearrangement joins TRBV19 to TRBJ2-3; the D gene is possibly TRBD2 (5 bases). Trimming removed 3 bases at V and 0 bases at J, with 10 bases between. This CDR3 is built from 15 residues. CDR1 and CDR2 (germline): LNHDA, SQIVND (reference sequence). CDR3 loop: CASSIDWTSTDTQYF. DNA for the CDR3: TGTGCCAGTAGTATCGACTGGACTAGCACAGATACGCAGTATTTT.

The V and J genes are TRBV6-5 and TRBJ2-7, with TRBD2 matching 7 bases. The CDR3 runs to 12 residues. Trimming cost V 11 bases and J 7 bases; bases outside gene matches: 11. CDR1 is MNHEY, CDR2 SVGAGI, per germline. CDR3 bases: TGTGCCCCCGGTGGGGCGCGGGAGGAGCAGTACTTC. The encoded protein is CAPGGAREEQYF.

This chain connects TRBV3-1 (or the pseudogene TRBV3-2) to TRBJ2-5; D gene unclear. Germline CDR1 LGHDT, CDR2 YNNKEL (reference sequence). This CDR3 comprises 16 residues. Trimming shortened V by 2 bases and J by 1 base, and 14 bases separated the two germline ends. The DNA for the CDR3 is TGTGCCAGCAGCCAAAACCCCGGCAGGTTCCAAGAGACCCAGTACTTC. It encodes CASSQNPGRFQETQYF.

J is TRBJ1-2 and V is TRBV19; D not resolved. Germline CDR1 is LNHDA and CDR2 is SQIVND (reference sequence). The CDR3 extends over 13 amino acids. V lost 0 bases and J lost 8, with 10 bases in between. CDR3 sequence (DNA): TGTGCCAGTAGTATAGAGGCCTCGGGAGGCTACACCTTC. Protein: CASSIEASGGYTF.

V gene TRBV15 combines with J gene TRBJ2-2; TRBD2 aligns across 9 bases. Germline lookup yields CDR1 LNHNV and CDR2 YYDKDF (reference sequence). With V trimmed by 0 bases and J by 7 bases, 6 bases remained unmatched. The length of the CDR3 is 16 residues. CDR3 coding DNA: TGTGCCACCAGCAGAGACCTAGCGGGACCTTTCGGGGAGCTGTTTTTT. Its translation: CATSRDLAGPFGELFF.

V usage is TRBV3-1 (or the pseudogene TRBV3-2) and J usage is TRBJ1-1; D remains unclear. Germline V gene sequence: CDR1 LGHDT, CDR2 YNNKEL (reference sequence). Trimming removed 1 base from V and 5 bases from J, with 11 bases in between. This CDR3 is built from 14 residues. The CDR3 DNA sequence: TGTGCCAGCAGCCAAGTGATGGGGAAGACTGAAGCTTTCTTT. This translates into CASSQVMGKTEAFF.

The gene calls are TRBV5-4 and TRBJ2-7, with TRBD2 identical over 11 bases. J was trimmed by 6 bases and V by 3 bases; bases with no gene match: 8. CDR3 length: 15 amino acids. CDR1 and CDR2 from the germline V gene are SGHNT and YYREEE (reference sequence). CDR3 amino acids: CASSSQASGGREQYF. CDR3 in DNA: TGTGCCAGCAGCTCCCAAGCTAGCGGGGGGCGCGAGCAGTACTTC.

This chain uses TRBV7-3 with TRBJ2-2; 7 nucleotides agree with TRBD1. The V gene's germline CDR1 is SGHTA and CDR2 FQGTGA. V dropped 5 bases and J dropped 5; count of bases not matched to a gene: 8. The CDR3 contains 15 residues. The CDR3, as DNA: TGTGCCAGCAGCCCCTACAGGGGAAGGACCGGGGAGCTGTTTTTT. Amino acid sequence: CASSPYRGRTGELFF. The full variable domain, rest sourced from reference TRBV7-3 and TRBJ2-2, is GAGVSQTPSNKVTEKGKYVELRCDPISGHTALYWYRQSLGQGPEFLIYFQGTGAADDSGLPNDRFFAVRPEGSVSTLKIQRTERGDSAVYLCASSPYRGRTGELFFGEGSRLTVL.

The chain links TRBV7-9 to TRBJ2-3, with D perhaps matching TRBD2 (6 bases). Between the trimmed V and J ends, which lost 6 bases and 6 bases, there was a span of 10 bases. This CDR3 is built from 12 residues. Germline values: CDR1 SEHNR, CDR2 FQNEAQ (reference sequence). CDR3 protein: CASRFGGDTQYF. CDR3 nucleotides: TGTGCCAGCAGGTTTGGGGGGGATACGCAGTATTTT.

The V gene is TRBV9, the J gene TRBJ2-2; D is unresolved. The CDR3 length is 14 residues. Germline values: CDR1 SGDLS, CDR2 YYNGEE. Trimming removed 0 bases from V and 5 bases from J, with 8 bases in between. The chain's CDR3 is CASSVGIGTGELFF. The CDR3 DNA reads as TGTGCCAGCAGCGTAGGGATAGGGACCGGGGAGCTGTTTTTT.